Each of the 11 T cell receptor beta chains below was sequenced from the same sample in a study of beta chain features in type 1 diabetes. The authors reverse transcribed all of the isolated RNA, so sequencing captured expressed TCRB transcripts. Measured with immunoSEQ multiplex PCR; TCRdb has only the in-frame clones, and not every one. Among 400,000 to 500,000 clones listed, around 14% were seen once. The sample taken for sequencing was naive CD4+ T cells from blood. The receptor set was obtained from a young man in good health.

This clone appeared a few times. CDR3 DNA sequence: TGTGCCAGCTCACCACCCTCCGAGGGGCGAGAGACCCAGTACTTC. Translating it yields CASSPPSEGRETQYF. The rearrangement uses TRBV18 and TRBJ2-5, with D perhaps TRBD1 or TRBD2 (5 bases each). The CDR3 has 15 amino acids. CDR1 KGHSH and CDR2 LQKENI come from the germline V gene. Trimming stripped 0 bases from V and 4 bases from J, with 12 bases between.

Remarks on this clone: Additional DNA sequences in this sample encode the identical CDR3. This chain links TRBV7-9 with TRBJ2-1; D gene uncertain. V was shortened by 5 bases and J by 4 bases, with 3 bases between the two germline ends. The CDR3 has 11 residues. Germline V gene lookup returns CDR1 SEHNR and CDR2 FQNEAQ (reference sequence). The chain's CDR3 is CASSPYNEQFF. CDR3 nucleotides: TGTGCCAGCAGCCCTTACAATGAGCAGTTCTTC.

The chain carries TRBV15 and TRBJ1-4, with TRBD1 matching 9 bases. Germline CDR1 reads LNHNV; CDR2 reads YYDKDF (reference sequence). Unmatched junction bases numbered 2, after V lost 0 bases and J lost 6 bases. This CDR3 comprises 15 residues. In DNA form, the CDR3 reads TGTGCCACCAGCAGAGATGGGACAGGGCATGAAAAACTGTTTTTT. Translated, it gives CATSRDGTGHEKLFF.

The V call is TRBV5-1, the J call TRBJ1-4; the D gene is possibly TRBD1 (5 bases). Trimming pared 0 bases from V and 7 bases from J, leaving 19 bases between. The CDR3 is 17 amino acids. The germline CDR1 and CDR2 sequences are SGHRS and YFSETQ. This chain's CDR3 is CASSLGSFGTLGEKLFF. In DNA form, the CDR3 reads TGCGCCAGCAGCTTGGGGAGCTTCGGGACGCTTGGTGAAAAACTGTTTTTT. Based on the CDR3 plus reference TRBV5-1 and TRBJ1-4, the full variable domain is KAGVTQTPRYLIKTRGQQVTLSCSPISGHRSVSWYQQTPGQGLQFLFEYFSETQRNKGNFPGRFSGRQFSNSRSEMNVSTLELGDSALYLCASSLGSFGTLGEKLFFGSGTQLSVL.

This clone has more than one count but fewer than ten. The rearrangement links TRBV6-1 to TRBJ2-1; D is unresolved. The germline CDR1 and CDR2 sequences are MNHNS and SASEGT. The CDR3 spans 12 residues. The germline V and J ends were trimmed by 2 bases and 8 bases, with 7 bases remaining between them. The CDR3 nucleotides read TGTGCCAGCAGTGAACTCAGCGATGAGCAGTTCTTC. Translated: CASSELSDEQFF.

This clone occurred a few times. The gene calls are TRBV5-6 and TRBJ2-5; no firm D call. Germline CDR1 SGHDT, CDR2 YYEEEE. With 0 bases removed from V and 5 bases from J, the gap between germline ends came to 11 bases. This CDR3 has 14 residues. DNA for the CDR3: TGTGCCAGCAGCTTGGGTGGTGCTTGGGAGACCCAGTACTTC. Translating gives CASSLGGAWETQYF. The full variable domain, its missing parts supplied by reference TRBV5-6 and TRBJ2-5, is DAGVTQSPTHLIKTRGQQVTLRCSPKSGHDTVSWYQQALGQGPQFIFQYYEEEERQRGNFPDRFSGHQFPNYSSELNVNALLLGDSALYLCASSLGGAWETQYFGPGTRLLVL.

With respect to this clone: Sequence at one end of the junction differs from germline and may be a read error. This CDR3 is also generated by other DNA sequences in the sample. The CDR3 loop is CAWSRGSGNQPQHF. The CDR3, as DNA: TGTGCCTGGAGTCGAGGGAGCGGCAATCAGCCCCAACATTTT. The chain combines TRBV30 with TRBJ1-5; D remains unclear. The germline V gene encodes CDR1 GTSNPN and CDR2 SVGIG (reference sequence). The CDR3 sequence is 14 residues long.

The rearrangement uses TRBV30 and TRBJ1-1; D call uncertain. Germline lookup yields CDR1 GTSNPN and CDR2 SVGIG (reference sequence). Trimming cost V 0 bases and J 5 bases, with 13 bases left between them. The CDR3 covers 14 residues. The CDR3 spells CAWSVGLMGTEAFF. CDR3 nucleotide sequence: TGTGCCTGGAGTGTAGGTTTAATGGGAACTGAAGCTTTCTTT.

This clone has more than one count but fewer than ten. The chain combines TRBV14 with TRBJ2-3; D not resolved. V lost 0 bases to trimming and J lost 6 bases, with 10 bases between them. Germline V gene lookup returns CDR1 SGHDN and CDR2 FVKESK. The CDR3 covers 14 residues. The CDR3 coding sequence is TGTGCCAGCAGCCAAGACGCAGTGCCGGATACGCAGTATTTT. Translated, it gives CASSQDAVPDTQYF.

This clone has a handful of counts. J is TRBJ2-7 and V is TRBV5-1; D gene ambiguous. V lost 4 bases to trimming and J lost 3 bases, with 5 bases between them. The CDR3 is made up of 11 amino acids. Germline CDR1 reads SGHRS; CDR2 reads YFSETQ. The CDR3: CASSNNYEQYF. In DNA, the CDR3 is TGCGCCAGCAGCAACAACTACGAGCAGTACTTC.

This clone was seen more than once but under ten times. The chain joins TRBV7-2 to TRBJ2-1, with 11 bases that match TRBD2. Trimming took 1 base from V and 10 from J; bases not matched to a gene: 3. Germline CDR1 SGHTA, CDR2 FQGNSA. The CDR3 runs to 14 residues. CDR3 sequence reads: CASSLGLAGWEQFF. In nucleotides, the CDR3 is TGTGCCAGCAGCTTAGGACTAGCGGGGTGGGAGCAGTTCTTC.